The subject of this entry is one TCR beta chain. The data derive from a study of shared clonotypes between healthy human individuals. Turning to the study itself: Contributing individuals were a couple of females and a few males aged 18 to 49.

Per the authors' pipeline: Because ImmunoSEQ provided only junction sequences with no quality scores, the filtering differed. Method: immunoSEQ multiplex PCR; TCRdb's copy keeps in-frame clones and lacks some. That table furnishes V, J and clone size, whereas the DNA furnished D and trimming. Seen here are roughly 450,000 clones, about four fifths observed once, and the top ten hold 10% to 15%. Donors were healthy HIV-negative adults without recently reported acute infections or vaccinations. This CDR3 contains 14 residues. From germline, CDR1 is SGHVS and CDR2 FQNEAQ. V was shortened by 3 bases and J by 8 bases, with 14 bases between the two germline ends.

The source material was PBMCs. The clonotype was recovered from a woman between 40 and 50 years old in good health. Some clones in this sample may be carry-over from other donors' samples. The genes are TRBV7-8 and TRBJ1-5; D is possibly TRBD1 (5 bases). The CDR3 region has the DNA TGTGCCAGCAGCTTGGGACGGATGTATGAGCCCCAGCATTTT. The encoded protein is CASSLGRMYEPQHF.